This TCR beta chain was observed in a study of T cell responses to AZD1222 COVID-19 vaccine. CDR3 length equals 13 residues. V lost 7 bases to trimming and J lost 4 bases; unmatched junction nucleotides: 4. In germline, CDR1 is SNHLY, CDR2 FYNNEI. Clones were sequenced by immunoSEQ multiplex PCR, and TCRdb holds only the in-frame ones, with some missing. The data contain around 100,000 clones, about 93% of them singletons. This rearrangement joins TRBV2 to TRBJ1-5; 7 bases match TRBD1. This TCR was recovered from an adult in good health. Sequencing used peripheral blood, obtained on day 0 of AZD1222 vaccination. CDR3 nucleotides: TGTGCCAGCAAAGGGACAGCTAATCAGCCCCAGCATTTT. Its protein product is CASKGTANQPQHF. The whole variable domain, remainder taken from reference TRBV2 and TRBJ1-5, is EPEVTQTPSHQVTQMGQEVILRCVPISNHLYFYWYRQILGQKVEFLVSFYNNEISEKSEIFDDQFSVERPDGSNFTLKIRSTKLEDSAMYFCASKGTANQPQHFGDGTRLSIL.